A selection of T cell receptor beta chains follows, all from one sample in a study of T cell changes during pregnancy in multiple sclerosis. Profiling relied on immunoSEQ multiplex PCR, and the TCRdb table lists in-frame clones only, not all of them. The sample yields around 50,000 clones, about 83% seen once. Input material: peripheral blood from another person, used as feeder cells. Receptors were obtained from a human donor whose cells served as feeder cells for cultures in a pregnancy study. CDR3s include the opening cysteine and the closing phenylalanine or tryptophan. Fields, in order: clone size, J gene, D gene, V gene, CDR3 DNA, CDR3 protein. The D gene is left open where the match is weak. Some rows have no size entry. The others give once, few or many, or a class for an expanded clone.

clone size: -; J gene: TRBJ1-6; D gene: -; V gene: TRBV30; CDR3 DNA: TGTGCCTGGAGTCATCAGGGGCCCGGCTCACCCCTCCACTTT; CDR3 protein: CAWSHQGPGSPLHF
clone size: -; J gene: TRBJ1-1; D gene: TRBD1; V gene: TRBV7-9; CDR3 DNA: TGTGCCAGCAGCTCGACAGGGTTGAACACTGAAGCTTTCTTT; CDR3 protein: CASSSTGLNTEAFF
clone size: -; J gene: TRBJ1-6; D gene: -; V gene: TRBV6-5; CDR3 DNA: TGTGCCAGCAGTTCCAGGGGAGAGGGTAATTCACCCCTCCACTTT; CDR3 protein: CASSSRGEGNSPLHF
clone size: -; J gene: TRBJ1-1; D gene: -; V gene: TRBV4-2; CDR3 DNA: TGTGCCAGCAGCCAAGCTGTACTACACACTGAAGCTTTCTTT; CDR3 protein: CASSQAVLHTEAFF
clone size: -; J gene: TRBJ1-1; D gene: -; V gene: TRBV7-9; CDR3 DNA: TGTGCCAGCAGCTTTTCAGCGGGACAGAACACTGAAGCTTTCTTT; CDR3 protein: CASSFSAGQNTEAFF
clone size: -; J gene: TRBJ1-2; D gene: -; V gene: TRBV30; CDR3 DNA: TGTGCCTGGACTTACGGGATCCCTGGCTACACCTTC; CDR3 protein: CAWTYGIPGYTF
clone size: -; J gene: TRBJ1-1; D gene: -; V gene: TRBV5-5; CDR3 DNA: TGTGCCAGCAGCTTGGTCGGGGCCACTGAAGCTTTCTTT; CDR3 protein: CASSLVGATEAFF
clone size: -; J gene: TRBJ1-1; D gene: -; V gene: TRBV28; CDR3 DNA: TGTGCCAGCAGTTTAAGGGCCGGGGCTTTCTTT; CDR3 protein: CASSLRAGAFF
clone size: -; J gene: TRBJ2-2; D gene: -; V gene: TRBV6-6; CDR3 DNA: TGTGCCTCTCAGGAGCGGCCGTCGAACACCGGGGAGCTGTTTTTT; CDR3 protein: CASQERPSNTGELFF
clone size: -; J gene: TRBJ2-7; D gene: TRBD1; V gene: TRBV5-6; CDR3 DNA: TGTGCCAGCAGCTTGTACAGGGGCTACGAGCAGTACTTC; CDR3 protein: CASSLYRGYEQYF
clone size: -; J gene: TRBJ2-1; D gene: -; V gene: TRBV9; CDR3 DNA: TGTGCCAGCAGCGACCCGGGTCGGGGCAATGAGCAGTTCTTC; CDR3 protein: CASSDPGRGNEQFF
clone size: once; J gene: TRBJ1-2; D gene: -; V gene: TRBV14; CDR3 DNA: TGTGCCAGCAGCCAAGTGGGCAGGGTGTCTGGTGGCTACACCTTC; CDR3 protein: CASSQVGRVSGGYTF
clone size: -; J gene: TRBJ2-7; D gene: TRBD2; V gene: TRBV7-3; CDR3 DNA: TGTGCCAGCAGCATAGCGGGAGGGCCTTACGAGCAGTACTTC; CDR3 protein: CASSIAGGPYEQYF
clone size: -; J gene: TRBJ1-4; D gene: -; V gene: TRBV2; CDR3 DNA: TGTGCCAGCAGCCTCAATAGGGATGAAAAACTGTTTTTT; CDR3 protein: CASSLNRDEKLFF
clone size: -; J gene: TRBJ2-1; D gene: -; V gene: TRBV6-5; CDR3 DNA: TGTGCCAGCAGCCCCCGCAGGGCGGCTCGCGATGAGCAGTTCTTC; CDR3 protein: CASSPRRAARDEQFF
clone size: -; J gene: TRBJ2-3; D gene: -; V gene: TRBV5-1; CDR3 DNA: TGCGCCAGCAGCTTGGGGAGCACAGATACGCAGTATTTT; CDR3 protein: CASSLGSTDTQYF
clone size: few; J gene: TRBJ1-1; D gene: -; V gene: TRBV6-6; CDR3 DNA: TGTGCCAGCAGTGGAACGACAGTCGGGGCTTTCTTT; CDR3 protein: CASSGTTVGAFF
clone size: -; J gene: TRBJ2-3; D gene: TRBD2; V gene: TRBV11-3; CDR3 DNA: TGTGCCAGCAGCTTTGCAGGGACTAGCGGGACTACAGATACGCAGTATTTT; CDR3 protein: CASSFAGTSGTTDTQYF
clone size: -; J gene: TRBJ1-3; D gene: -; V gene: TRBV5-1; CDR3 DNA: TGCGCCAGCAGTGGAGGGGGTTCGCGAAACACCATATATTTT; CDR3 protein: CASSGGGSRNTIYF
clone size: -; J gene: TRBJ2-2; D gene: -; V gene: TRBV5-6; CDR3 DNA: TGTGCCAGCAGCTTGGTGTCAGGGCCCGGGGAGCTGTTTTTT; CDR3 protein: CASSLVSGPGELFF
clone size: once; J gene: TRBJ1-1; D gene: -; V gene: TRBV10-3; CDR3 DNA: TGTGCCATCAACACACAGGGTGTAACTGCTGAAGCTTTCTTT; CDR3 protein: CAINTQGVTAEAFF
clone size: -; J gene: TRBJ1-5; D gene: TRBD1; V gene: TRBV19; CDR3 DNA: TGTGCCAGTAGTGAAACAGGGGGCTTAGGCAATCAGCCCCAGCATTTT; CDR3 protein: CASSETGGLGNQPQHF
clone size: few; J gene: TRBJ1-4; D gene: -; V gene: TRBV7-6; CDR3 DNA: TGTGCCAGCAGACCTGGGAGTGGGGAAAAACTGTTTTTT; CDR3 protein: CASRPGSGEKLFF
clone size: -; J gene: TRBJ1-2; D gene: TRBD1; V gene: TRBV5-4; CDR3 DNA: TGTGCCAGCAGCTTGGGGACAGGGATTGGCGGTGGCTACACCTTC; CDR3 protein: CASSLGTGIGGGYTF
clone size: -; J gene: TRBJ1-1; D gene: -; V gene: TRBV18; CDR3 DNA: TGTGCCAGCTCACGGGAGGTAACTAGGGACACTGAAGCTTTCTTT; CDR3 protein: CASSREVTRDTEAFF
clone size: -; J gene: TRBJ2-5; D gene: TRBD1; V gene: TRBV2; CDR3 DNA: TGTGCCAGCAGTGGCCTCACAGGGGCCAAAGAGACCCAGTACTTC; CDR3 protein: CASSGLTGAKETQYF
clone size: -; J gene: TRBJ2-7; D gene: -; V gene: TRBV5-8; CDR3 DNA: TGTGCCAGCAGCTTACAGGTAGATTTAACCTACGAGCAGTACTTC; CDR3 protein: CASSLQVDLTYEQYF
clone size: once; J gene: TRBJ2-1; D gene: -; V gene: TRBV5-4; CDR3 DNA: TGTGCCAGCAGCTTGGACTGGAGCTCCTACAATGAGCAGTTCTTC; CDR3 protein: CASSLDWSSYNEQFF
clone size: -; J gene: TRBJ2-1; D gene: TRBD2; V gene: TRBV7-2; CDR3 DNA: TGTGCCAGCAGCTTAGGACTAGCGGGCGGACTCAGCTCCTACAATGAGCAGTTCTTC; CDR3 protein: CASSLGLAGGLSSYNEQFF
clone size: -; J gene: TRBJ2-7; D gene: -; V gene: TRBV7-2; CDR3 DNA: TGTGCCAGCAGCTTAGACCTCGGCGGAGGGACCTCCTACGAGCAGTACTTC; CDR3 protein: CASSLDLGGGTSYEQYF
clone size: once; J gene: TRBJ2-7; D gene: -; V gene: TRBV18; CDR3 DNA: TGTGCCAGCTCACCACAGATAGGCACAGGGTATGGCGAGCAGTACTTC; CDR3 protein: CASSPQIGTGYGEQYF
clone size: few; J gene: TRBJ2-7; D gene: -; V gene: TRBV7-2; CDR3 DNA: TGTGCCAGCAGCTTAGGAGGAAGGCAATACGAGCAGTACTTC; CDR3 protein: CASSLGGRQYEQYF
clone size: -; J gene: TRBJ2-7; D gene: -; V gene: TRBV30; CDR3 DNA: TGTGCCTGGAGTGTATCCCACGAGCAGTACTTC; CDR3 protein: CAWSVSHEQYF
clone size: -; J gene: TRBJ2-1; D gene: TRBD2; V gene: TRBV28; CDR3 DNA: TGTGCCAGCAGTTTGGTAGCGGGGTCTAGCTCCTACAATGAGCAGTTCTTC; CDR3 protein: CASSLVAGSSSYNEQFF
clone size: -; J gene: TRBJ1-2; D gene: -; V gene: TRBV15; CDR3 DNA: TGTGCCACCAGCAGAGATCAGTTGGGTAACAGGATGGGCTACACCTTC; CDR3 protein: CATSRDQLGNRMGYTF
clone size: -; J gene: TRBJ2-7; D gene: TRBD2; V gene: TRBV28; CDR3 DNA: TGTGCCAGCAGCCCTGGGACTAGCAGTTACGAGCAGTACTTC; CDR3 protein: CASSPGTSSYEQYF
clone size: -; J gene: TRBJ2-1; D gene: -; V gene: TRBV4-1; CDR3 DNA: TGCGCCAGCAGCCAAGAAGCCGCTAGCGACTCCTACAATGAGCAGTTCTTC; CDR3 protein: CASSQEAASDSYNEQFF
clone size: -; J gene: TRBJ2-5; D gene: -; V gene: TRBV5-1; CDR3 DNA: TGCGCCAGCAGCTTGGAGGGTTTGGTAGAGACCCAGTACTTC; CDR3 protein: CASSLEGLVETQYF
clone size: once; J gene: TRBJ1-3; D gene: -; V gene: TRBV7-9; CDR3 DNA: TGTGCCAGCCGATCGGGTACCTCTGGAAACACCATATATTTT; CDR3 protein: CASRSGTSGNTIYF
clone size: -; J gene: TRBJ1-1; D gene: -; V gene: TRBV7-8; CDR3 DNA: TGTGCCAGCAGCATAACAGGGAACACTGAAGCTTTCTTT; CDR3 protein: CASSITGNTEAFF
clone size: -; J gene: TRBJ1-1; D gene: -; V gene: TRBV30; CDR3 DNA: TGTGCCTGGAGTTTACTGGACAGAATGAACACTGAAGCTTTCTTT; CDR3 protein: CAWSLLDRMNTEAFF
clone size: once; J gene: TRBJ2-1; D gene: TRBD2; V gene: TRBV25-1; CDR3 DNA: TGTGCCAGCAGGCTAGCGGGGTACAATGAGCAGTTCTTC; CDR3 protein: CASRLAGYNEQFF
clone size: -; J gene: TRBJ2-1; D gene: TRBD2; V gene: TRBV2; CDR3 DNA: TGTGCCAGCAGTGAGGCGGGACTAGCGTTAAATGAGCAGTTCTTC; CDR3 protein: CASSEAGLALNEQFF
clone size: -; J gene: TRBJ1-6; D gene: -; V gene: TRBV5-1; CDR3 DNA: TGCGCCAGCAGCTTGGCCGGTAGTTTCCGTAATTCACCCCTCCACTTT; CDR3 protein: CASSLAGSFRNSPLHF